This entry concerns a single T cell receptor (beta chain). The CDR3 is 11 residues long. The germline V gene encodes CDR1 ENHRY and CDR2 SYGVKD. The germline V and J ends were trimmed by 3 bases and 8 bases, with 7 bases remaining between them. The data are from a study of blood T cell repertoires in COVID-19. Across the study: COVID-19 samples, acute and convalescent, were from the United States, Italy and Spain. Nucleic acid was either cDNA or gDNA, and it came from T cells, B-cell-depleted T cells, or PBMCs.

The table came from immunoSEQ multiplex PCR; TCRdb's copy has only in-frame clones and leaves some out. Among about 170,000 clones listed, around 87% were seen once. Patients of the Seattle cohort, enrolled during active infection, were followed longitudinally. V gene TRBV10-3 combines with J gene TRBJ1-2; D is undetermined. Sequencing was performed on peripheral blood. The origin of this receptor is a woman aged 80 or older with COVID-19, enrolled during active disease. In DNA, the CDR3 is TGTGCCATCAGTGACGGCGGGGGCTACACCTTC. Translating gives CAISDGGGYTF.